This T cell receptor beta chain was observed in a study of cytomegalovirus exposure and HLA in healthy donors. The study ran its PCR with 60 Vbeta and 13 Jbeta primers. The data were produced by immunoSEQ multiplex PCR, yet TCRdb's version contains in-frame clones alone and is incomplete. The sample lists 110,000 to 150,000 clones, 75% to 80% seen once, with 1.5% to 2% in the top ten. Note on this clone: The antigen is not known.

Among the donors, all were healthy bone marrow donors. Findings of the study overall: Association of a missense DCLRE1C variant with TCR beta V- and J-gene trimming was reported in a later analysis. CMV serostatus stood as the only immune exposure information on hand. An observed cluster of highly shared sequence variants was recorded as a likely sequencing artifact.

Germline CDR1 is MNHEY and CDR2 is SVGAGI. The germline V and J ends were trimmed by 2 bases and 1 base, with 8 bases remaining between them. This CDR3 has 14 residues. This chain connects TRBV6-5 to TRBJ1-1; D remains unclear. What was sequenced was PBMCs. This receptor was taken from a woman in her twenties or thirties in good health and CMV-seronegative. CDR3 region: CASSYGGPNTEAFF. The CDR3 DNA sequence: TGTGCCAGCAGTTACGGTGGCCCGAACACTGAAGCTTTCTTT.